This T cell receptor beta chain was recovered during a study of blood T cell repertoires in COVID-19 (TCRdb year 2020). Looking at the study overall: The collaborator samples originated in the United States, Italy and Spain and spanned the acute and convalescent phases of COVID-19. Deeply sampled blood TCRbeta repertoires from subjects exposed to, actively infected with, or recovered from COVID-19 were included in the dataset. The material from the prospective study consisted of cDNA or gDNA derived from T cells, B-cell-depleted T cells, or PBMCs. The repertoires were made available in a free public database intended to serve as a resource for research on the immune response to SARS-CoV-2. Where HLA class I and class II types were available, the types were taken from metadata supplied by the sample provider, not from assay-based typing. Nearly every sample came with metadata listing a de-identified subject ID, COVID-19 status, age in years and sex. Samples came from the ongoing ImmuneRACE study (first 160 participants) plus 1,254 subjects from 6 global collaborators.

Whole blood was collected in K2EDTA tubes by collaborating institutions according to the institutions' own protocols. For TCRbeta analysis, collaborators shipped samples in one of three forms: frozen whole blood, isolated PBMCs, or DNA extracted from either of those sample types. The paper's findings and limits, for the study overall: The quantity of clinical and demographic metadata differed by source and by participant and was supplied without curation.

The immunoSEQ Assay, a bias-controlled multiplex PCR, was used to amplify TCRbeta CDR3 regions from genomic DNA. As for the authors' bioinformatics: Within the assay, amplification of reference gene primers was used to estimate how many nucleated cells each sample contained. To quantify the absolute abundance of each unique TCRbeta CDR3 rearrangement, sequence reads were collapsed and filtered. Productive Simpson clonality was computed per sample as the square root of Simpson's diversity index over productive rearrangements. TCRdb took over this immuneACCESS table, retaining in-frame rearrangements with V and J assigned. Such tables are incomplete; in checked studies, under half of the missing clones stem from an unresolved V gene, and the remainder is unexplained. V and J calls and clone size come straight from that table; D and trimming were deduced from the DNA. This sample holds fewer than 110,000 clones; about 87% were observed only once. Around 7% of the sample lies in the top ten.

From the cysteine through the phenylalanine, the CDR3 covers 15 amino acids. This entry keeps only the CDR3 DNA: 45 bases, framed from base 1. Trimming leaves V shorter by 4 bases and J shorter by 3 bases, with the junction holding 5 bases beyond the gene matches. CDR1 is given as MGHRA and CDR2 as YSYEKL, both from the germline V gene. As to this clone: This receptor's antigen is unknown. Base qualities are missing; no much larger clone stands one base away.

The V and J segments used are TRBV4-1 and TRBJ1-2, with TRBD1 matching 10 junction bases. The receptor's source is a man aged 45-60 years with active or convalescent COVID-19. Sequencing input: peripheral blood. The CDR3 protein sequence reads: CASSPGTGEDYGYTF. Read as DNA, the sequence is TGCGCCAGCAGCCCAGGGACAGGGGAAGACTATGGCTACACCTTC.